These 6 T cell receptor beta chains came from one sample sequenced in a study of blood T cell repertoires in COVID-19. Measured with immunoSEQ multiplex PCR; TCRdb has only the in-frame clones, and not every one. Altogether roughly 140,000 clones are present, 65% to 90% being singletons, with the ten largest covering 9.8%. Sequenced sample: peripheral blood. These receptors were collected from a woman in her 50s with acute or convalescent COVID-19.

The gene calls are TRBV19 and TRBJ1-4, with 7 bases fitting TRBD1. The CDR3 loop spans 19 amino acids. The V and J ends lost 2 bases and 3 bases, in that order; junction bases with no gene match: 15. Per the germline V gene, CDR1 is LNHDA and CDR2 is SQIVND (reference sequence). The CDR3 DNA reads TGTGCCAGTAGTATAATTTACTCGGGACGACAGGGATCTAATGAAAAACTGTTTTTT. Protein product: CASSIIYSGRQGSNEKLFF.

The CDR3 region is CASSVDPAGGPGQYF. The CDR3 bases are TGTGCCAGCAGCGTAGATCCAGCGGGAGGACCGGGCCAGTACTTC. The chain couples TRBV9 to TRBJ2-7, with 9 bases fitting TRBD2. Germline values: CDR1 SGDLS, CDR2 YYNGEE. The CDR3 is made up of 15 amino acids. After removal of 0 bases from V and 10 bases from J, the junction contained 11 bases not matched to a gene.

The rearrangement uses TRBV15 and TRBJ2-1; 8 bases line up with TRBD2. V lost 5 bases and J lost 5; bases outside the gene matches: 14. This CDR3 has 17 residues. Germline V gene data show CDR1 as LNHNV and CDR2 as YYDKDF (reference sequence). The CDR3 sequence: CATSGQITSGLNNEQFF. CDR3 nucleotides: TGTGCCACCAGCGGACAAATTACTAGCGGACTAAACAATGAGCAGTTCTTC.

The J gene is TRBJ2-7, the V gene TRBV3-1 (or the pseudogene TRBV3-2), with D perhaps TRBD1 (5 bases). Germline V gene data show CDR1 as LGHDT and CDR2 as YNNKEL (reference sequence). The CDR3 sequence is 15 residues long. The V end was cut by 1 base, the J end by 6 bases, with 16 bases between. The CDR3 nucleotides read TGTGCCAGCAGCCAAGTACAGGCCCCCAAGAGCGAGCAGTACTTC. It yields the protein CASSQVQAPKSEQYF.

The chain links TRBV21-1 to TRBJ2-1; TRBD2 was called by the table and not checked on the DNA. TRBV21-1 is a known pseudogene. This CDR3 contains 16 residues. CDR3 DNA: TGTGCCAGCAGCAAAGGGGAGTTCTCATGGCCCAATGAGCAGTTCTTC. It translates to CASSKGEFSWPNEQFF.

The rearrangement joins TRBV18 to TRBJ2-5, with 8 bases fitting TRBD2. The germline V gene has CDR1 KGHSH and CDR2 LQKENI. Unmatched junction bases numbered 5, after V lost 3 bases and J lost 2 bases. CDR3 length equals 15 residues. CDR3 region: CASSPPGGWQETQYF. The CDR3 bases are TGTGCCAGCTCACCCCCGGGGGGGTGGCAAGAGACCCAGTACTTC.